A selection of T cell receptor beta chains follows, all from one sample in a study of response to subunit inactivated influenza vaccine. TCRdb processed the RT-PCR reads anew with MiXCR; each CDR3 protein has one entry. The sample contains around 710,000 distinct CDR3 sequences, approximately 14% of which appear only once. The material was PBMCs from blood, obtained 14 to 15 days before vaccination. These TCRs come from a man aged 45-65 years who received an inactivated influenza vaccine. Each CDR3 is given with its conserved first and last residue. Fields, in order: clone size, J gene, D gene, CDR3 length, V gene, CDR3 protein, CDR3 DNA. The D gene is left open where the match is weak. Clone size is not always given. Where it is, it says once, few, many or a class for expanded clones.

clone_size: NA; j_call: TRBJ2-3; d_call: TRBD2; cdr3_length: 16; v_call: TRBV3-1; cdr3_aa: CASSQPRGGGADTQYF; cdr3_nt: TGTGCCAGCAGCCAACCGCGGGGGGGTGGGGCAGATACGCAGTATTTT
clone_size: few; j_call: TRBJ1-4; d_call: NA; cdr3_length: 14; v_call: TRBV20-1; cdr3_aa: CSARTAIPLQKLFF; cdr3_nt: TGCAGTGCTAGGACAGCGATCCCCTTGCAAAAACTGTTTTTT
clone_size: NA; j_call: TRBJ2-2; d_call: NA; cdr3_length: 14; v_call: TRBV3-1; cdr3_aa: CASSTGTHTGELFF; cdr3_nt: TGTGCCAGCAGTACCGGGACTCACACCGGGGAGCTGTTTTTT
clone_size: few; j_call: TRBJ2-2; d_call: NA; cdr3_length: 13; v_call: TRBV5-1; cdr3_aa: CASSIAGTGELFF; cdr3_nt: TGCGCCAGCAGCATCGCCGGGACCGGGGAGCTGTTTTTT
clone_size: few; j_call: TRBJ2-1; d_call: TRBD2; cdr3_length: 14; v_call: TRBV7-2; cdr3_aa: CASSRTSGGNEQFF; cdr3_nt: TGTGCCAGCAGTCGGACTAGCGGGGGTAATGAGCAGTTCTTC
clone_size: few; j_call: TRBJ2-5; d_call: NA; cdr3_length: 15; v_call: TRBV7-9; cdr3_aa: CASSLLSGELETQYF; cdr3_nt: TGTGCCAGCAGCTTACTGTCTGGGGAGTTGGAGACCCAGTACTTC
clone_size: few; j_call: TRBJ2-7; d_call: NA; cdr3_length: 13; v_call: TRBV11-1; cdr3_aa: CASSFQGDYEQYF; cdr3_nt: TGTGCCAGCAGCTTCCAGGGAGACTACGAGCAGTACTTC
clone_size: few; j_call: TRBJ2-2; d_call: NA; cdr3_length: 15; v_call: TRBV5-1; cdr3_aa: CASSLEGFGTGELFF; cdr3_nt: TGCGCCAGCAGCTTGGAAGGGTTTGGCACCGGGGAGCTGTTTTTT
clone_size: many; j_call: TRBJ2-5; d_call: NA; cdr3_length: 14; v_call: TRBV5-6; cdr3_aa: CASSLALGEETQYF; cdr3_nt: TGTGCCAGCAGCTTGGCCCTCGGAGAAGAGACCCAGTACTTC
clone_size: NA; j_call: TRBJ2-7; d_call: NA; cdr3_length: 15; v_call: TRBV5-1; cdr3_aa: CASGPQAGRDNEQYF; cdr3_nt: TGCGCCAGCGGGCCCCAGGCTGGCAGGGACAACGAGCAGTACTTC
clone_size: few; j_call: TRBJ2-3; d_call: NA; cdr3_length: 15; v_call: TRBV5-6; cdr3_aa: CASSLGGLNTDTQYF; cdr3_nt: TGTGCCAGCAGCTTGGGCGGACTCAACACAGATACGCAGTATTTT
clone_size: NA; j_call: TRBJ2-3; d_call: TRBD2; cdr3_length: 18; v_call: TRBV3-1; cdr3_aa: CASSQGKRGLAATDTQYF; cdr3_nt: TGTGCCAGCAGCCAAGGAAAAAGAGGACTAGCGGCCACAGATACGCAGTATTTT
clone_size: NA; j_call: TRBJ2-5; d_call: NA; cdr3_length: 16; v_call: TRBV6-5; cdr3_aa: CASSSLYAGSQETQYF; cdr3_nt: TGTGCCAGCAGTTCCCTCTACGCGGGCAGCCAAGAGACCCAGTACTTC
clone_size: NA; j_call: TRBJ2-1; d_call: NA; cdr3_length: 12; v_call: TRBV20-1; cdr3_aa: CSARGEVNEQFF; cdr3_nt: TGCAGTGCTAGAGGTGAGGTCAATGAGCAGTTCTTC
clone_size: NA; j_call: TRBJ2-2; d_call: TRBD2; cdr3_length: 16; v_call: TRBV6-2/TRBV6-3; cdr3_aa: CASSQLAGGNTGELFF; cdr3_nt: TGTGCCAGCAGTCAGTTAGCGGGAGGCAACACCGGGGAGCTGTTTTTT
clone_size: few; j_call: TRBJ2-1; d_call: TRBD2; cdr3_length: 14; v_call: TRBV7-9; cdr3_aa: CASSSGTSTKKQFF; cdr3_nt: TGTGCCAGCAGCTCCGGGACTAGCACAAAAAAGCAGTTCTTC
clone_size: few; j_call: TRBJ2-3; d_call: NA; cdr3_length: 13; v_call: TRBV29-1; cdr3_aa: CSVETQAVDTQYF; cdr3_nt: TGCAGCGTTGAAACGCAGGCAGTAGATACGCAGTATTTT
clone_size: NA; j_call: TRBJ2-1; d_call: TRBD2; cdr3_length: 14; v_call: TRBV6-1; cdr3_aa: CASSTTSGGGEQFF; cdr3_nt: TGTGCCAGCAGTACGACTAGCGGAGGGGGTGAGCAGTTCTTC
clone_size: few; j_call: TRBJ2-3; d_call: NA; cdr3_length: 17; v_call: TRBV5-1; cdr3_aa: CASSLADRAPGGDTQYF; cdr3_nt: TGCGCCAGCAGCCTCGCGGACCGGGCCCCAGGTGGAGATACGCAGTATTTT
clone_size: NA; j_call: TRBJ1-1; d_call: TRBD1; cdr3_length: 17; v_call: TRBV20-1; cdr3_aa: CSASSVGQGAGDTEAFF; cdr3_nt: TGCAGTGCTTCTTCGGTGGGGCAGGGGGCGGGGGACACTGAAGCTTTCTTT
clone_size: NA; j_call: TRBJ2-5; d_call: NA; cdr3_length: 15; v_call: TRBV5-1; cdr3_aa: CASSLVLTAQETQYF; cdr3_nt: TGCGCCAGCAGCTTGGTGTTGACAGCCCAAGAGACCCAGTACTTC
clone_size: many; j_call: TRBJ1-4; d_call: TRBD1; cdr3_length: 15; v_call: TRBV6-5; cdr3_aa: CASSYRGQPNEKLFF; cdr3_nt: TGTGCCAGCAGTTACCGGGGACAGCCCAATGAAAAACTGTTTTTT
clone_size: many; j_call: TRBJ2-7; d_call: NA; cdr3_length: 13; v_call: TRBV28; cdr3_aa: CASSIGSNYEQYF; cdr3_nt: TGTGCCAGCAGTATTGGGTCTAACTACGAGCAGTACTTC